This T cell receptor (beta chain) stems from a study of blood T cell repertoires in COVID-19. In the study overall: Collection of acute and convalescent COVID-19 samples took place in the United States, Italy and Spain.

Original processing notes: Reference gene primer amplification gave nucleated cell count estimates. The table came from immunoSEQ multiplex PCR; TCRdb's copy has only in-frame clones and leaves some out. V and J calls and clone size come straight from that table; D and trimming were deduced from the DNA. The sample has more than 300,000 clones; 90% are singletons. The CDR3 is 15 residues long. The germline V and J ends were trimmed by 3 bases and 4 bases, with 15 bases remaining between them. Germline assignment: CDR1 SGHTA and CDR2 FQGNSA. Participants were aged about 18 to 90 years, lived in around 25 US areas, and enrolled virtually. Donors were grouped by their self-reported clinical history.

The sample was PBMCs or T cells enriched from blood (not recorded which). The chain links TRBV7-2 to TRBJ2-5; D gene uncertain. The source is a woman aged 25 to 39 who had been exposed to COVID-19. Here the CDR3 reads CASSFRPNRGETQYF. For the CDR3, the DNA is TGTGCCAGCAGCTTCCGACCCAATAGAGGAGAGACCCAGTACTTC.